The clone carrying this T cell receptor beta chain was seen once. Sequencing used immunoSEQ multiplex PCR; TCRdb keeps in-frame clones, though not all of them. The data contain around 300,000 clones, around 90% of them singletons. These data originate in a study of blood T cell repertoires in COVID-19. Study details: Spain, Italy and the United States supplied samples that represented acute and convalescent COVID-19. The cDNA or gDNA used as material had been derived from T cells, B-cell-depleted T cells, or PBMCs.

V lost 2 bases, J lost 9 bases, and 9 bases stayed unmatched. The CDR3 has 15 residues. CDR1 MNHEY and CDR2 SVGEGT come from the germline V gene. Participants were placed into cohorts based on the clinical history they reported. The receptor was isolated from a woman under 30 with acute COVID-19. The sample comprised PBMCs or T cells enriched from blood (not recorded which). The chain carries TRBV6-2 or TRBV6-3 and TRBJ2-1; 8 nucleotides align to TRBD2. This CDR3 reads CASSYVTGGPSEQFF. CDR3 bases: TGTGCCAGCAGTTACGTGACGGGAGGGCCTAGTGAGCAGTTCTTC.